The clone carrying this T cell receptor beta chain has only a few counts. Its antigen is still unknown. The sample is drawn from a study of graft-versus-host responses after intestinal transplantation. Across the study: In this cohort, recipients had multivisceral, liver-intestinal, or isolated intestinal transplants. Uniformly, recipients were administered anti-thymocyte globulin induction with subsequent tacrolimus and steroids for around three years. Study-wide findings and caveats: GvH clone levels peaked in circulation, and this peak was associated with early post-transplant HvG declines.

Libraries were prepared by immunoSEQ multiplex PCR; TCRdb keeps only in-frame clonotypes and omits some of them. This table has about 13,000 clones, 80% to 90% appearing once. Source: PBMCs, taken after intestinal transplantation. This clonotype originated in a human patient who received an intestinal transplant, so some T cells may come from the graft donor.

The DNA of the CDR3 is TGTGCCTGGAGTGTAGGAGATAACACTGAAGCTTTCTTT. It encodes CAWSVGDNTEAFF. This chain connects TRBV30 to TRBJ1-1, with D unresolved. The CDR3 runs to 13 residues. The V and J ends lost 0 bases and 2 bases respectively, with 7 bases between them. Germline values: CDR1 GTSNPN, CDR2 SVGIG (reference sequence).